Each of the 7 T cell receptor beta chains below was sequenced from the same sample in a study of T-cell reconstitution after alpha-beta-depleted transplantation in children. Unique molecular identifiers were incorporated during preparation of the TCRbeta library. TCRdb passed the PCR reads through MiXCR, listing each CDR3 protein once. The table includes 300,000 to 400,000 distinct CDR3 sequences, roughly 13% detected once. The input for sequencing was PBMCs, taken from the stem cell graft. These receptors all stem from a human donor who donated a stem cell graft to a child with Fanconi anemia.

The genes are TRBV6-5 and TRBJ2-7; D may match TRBD1 or TRBD2 (6 bases each). This CDR3 comprises 14 residues. V lost 2 bases and J lost 7, with 15 bases in between. Germline loops: CDR1 MNHEY, CDR2 SVGAGI. CDR3: CASSYDPGAREQYF. CDR3 nucleotide sequence: TGTGCCAGCAGTTACGATCCGGGGGCGAGGGAGCAGTACTTC.

This clonotype was detected ten times or more. CDR3 DNA: TGTGCCAGCAGCTTCCAGGGAAGCTCCTACAATGAGCAGTTCTTC. This codes for CASSFQGSSYNEQFF. This chain uses TRBV7-9 with TRBJ2-1, with D perhaps TRBD1 (5 bases). Per the germline V gene, CDR1 is SEHNR and CDR2 is FQNEAQ (reference sequence). Trimming removed 3 bases at V and 0 bases at J, with 9 bases between. CDR3 length equals 15 residues.

This clonotype was counted only a few times. This chain links TRBV5-1 with TRBJ1-1; D is perhaps TRBD1 (5 bases). Trimming left V 7 bases short and J 3 bases short, with 16 bases between. The CDR3 spans 14 residues. Germline V gene data show CDR1 as SGHRS and CDR2 as YFSETQ. The CDR3 coding sequence is TGCGCCAGCGGACGGGACGGGATTTACACTGAAGCTTTCTTT. Translation gives CASGRDGIYTEAFF.

This clonotype was observed many times. This chain connects TRBV10-3 to TRBJ1-6, with D possibly matching TRBD1 (5 bases). The CDR3 has 12 amino acids. Germline CDR1 reads ENHRY; CDR2 reads SYGVKD. V was pared by 7 bases and J by 7 bases, with 8 bases between. CDR3 DNA sequence: TGTGCCATCAATACAGGAAATTCACCCCTCCACTTT. Protein: CAINTGNSPLHF.

The rearrangement links TRBV10-3 to TRBJ1-2; 8 bases agree with TRBD1. The CDR3 is 12 amino acids. Germline CDR1 is ENHRY and CDR2 is SYGVKD. After removal of 8 bases from V and 5 bases from J, the junction contained 4 bases not matched to a gene. In DNA, the CDR3 is TGTGCCATCGACAGGGGAAGGTATGGCTACACCTTC. Protein sequence: CAIDRGRYGYTF.

This clonotype was seen at least ten times. This chain connects TRBV12-3 or TRBV12-4 to TRBJ2-5; the D gene is possibly TRBD1 (6 bases). V was trimmed by 3 bases and J by 3 bases, leaving 11 bases between them. The CDR3 loop spans 14 amino acids. CDR3: CASSLAGAEETQYF. DNA for the CDR3: TGTGCCAGCAGTTTGGCAGGGGCCGAAGAGACCCAGTACTTC.

This clonotype has only a few counts. The chain has TRBV6-5 and TRBJ1-2; D might be TRBD1 (5 bases). This CDR3 has 14 residues. The V end lost 7 bases, the J end lost 0 bases, and 12 bases lay between the germline ends. The V gene's germline CDR1 is MNHEY and CDR2 SVGAGI. The DNA of the CDR3 is TGTGCCAGCATGGGGGTGTCAGCTAACTATGGCTACACCTTC. It codes for CASMGVSANYGYTF.